The rows below give T cell receptor beta chains drawn from one sample of a study of CD4 T cells in relation to SARS-CoV-2 and coronaviruses. Antigens of these TCRs are unknown. Sequencing used immunoSEQ multiplex PCR; TCRdb keeps in-frame clones, though not all of them. Of under 14,000 clones listed, over 65% are singletons. Sequenced input: CD4+ T cells from PBMCs, cultured in vitro. These TCRs come from a human donor in good health. Both conserved end residues are part of each CDR3. Each record gives: D gene, CDR3 length, V gene, J gene, clone size, CDR3 protein, CDR3 DNA. The D gene is left open where the match is weak. Some rows mark clone size as missing; the rest say once, few, many or name a class of expanded clone.

>NA|15|TRBV19|TRBJ2-2|few
CASSNSGLGDGELFF
TGTGCCAGTAGTAACTCGGGGCTTGGGGACGGGGAGCTGTTTTTT
>NA|16|TRBV6-2/TRBV6-3|TRBJ2-7|few
CASSRRGVALDSEQYF
TGTGCCAGCAGTCGGAGGGGGGTGGCCCTGGATTCCGAGCAGTACTTC
>NA|15|TRBV7-2|TRBJ1-1|NA
CASSQRGGRFTEAFF
TGTGCCAGCAGCCAGCGCGGAGGGCGTTTTACTGAAGCTTTCTTT
>TRBD1|14|TRBV10-3|TRBJ1-6|NA
CAISSGGNYSPLHF
TGTGCCATCAGTTCAGGGGGCAATTATTCACCCCTCCACTTT
>TRBD2|15|TRBV10-3|TRBJ2-5|NA
CAISRSGGAGETQYF
TGTGCCATCAGTCGGAGCGGGGGGGCCGGAGAGACCCAGTACTTC
>TRBD1|14|TRBV6-5|TRBJ1-5|NA
CASSSDRGDQPQHF
TGTGCCAGCAGTTCTGACAGGGGGGATCAGCCCCAGCATTTT
>TRBD1|17|TRBV3-1/TRBV3-2|TRBJ1-4|NA
CASSPNVPDRGSEKLFF
TGTGCCAGCAGCCCGAACGTACCCGACAGGGGAAGTGAAAAACTGTTTTTT
>TRBD1|13|TRBV6-5|TRBJ1-1|few
CASRAQGGMEAFF
TGTGCCAGCAGGGCACAGGGGGGCATGGAGGCTTTCTTT
>NA|15|TRBV7-2|TRBJ2-3|NA
CASSLGGSSADTQYF
TGTGCCAGCAGCTTAGGTGGGAGTAGCGCAGATACGCAGTATTTT
>NA|16|TRBV5-1|TRBJ2-5|NA
CASSSGQQVFQETQYF
TGCGCCAGCAGCTCTGGGCAACAGGTTTTCCAAGAGACCCAGTACTTC
>NA|14|TRBV9|TRBJ1-6|few
CASSPQRASSPLHF
TGTGCCAGCAGCCCCCAACGGGCGTCGTCACCCCTCCACTTT
>NA|15|TRBV9|TRBJ2-3|NA
CASSSHRIGADTQYF
TGTGCCAGCAGCTCCCACAGGATCGGAGCAGATACGCAGTATTTT
>NA|12|TRBV3-1/TRBV3-2|TRBJ2-5|NA
CASQPGGETQYF
TGTGCCTCCCAGCCAGGGGGGGAGACCCAGTACTTC
>TRBD1|17|TRBV5-1|TRBJ2-5|NA
CASSVHRGRDLQETQYF
TGCGCCAGCAGCGTACACAGGGGTAGGGACCTCCAAGAGACCCAGTACTTC
>NA|13|TRBV12-3/TRBV12-4|TRBJ1-1|few
CASSLQGDTEAFF
TGTGCCAGCAGTTTGCAGGGTGACACTGAAGCTTTCTTT
>NA|13|TRBV7-2|TRBJ1-4|NA
CASSLGLEEKLFF
TGTGCCAGCAGCTTAGGACTTGAGGAAAAACTGTTTTTT
>TRBD2|19|TRBV19|TRBJ2-3|NA
CASSGSTSGGTPSTDTQYF
TGTGCCAGTAGTGGCTCGACTAGCGGGGGCACTCCTAGCACAGATACGCAGTATTTT
>TRBD2|15|TRBV5-4|TRBJ2-5|few
CASSNHLAGVETQYF
TGTGCCAGCAGCAATCACCTTGCGGGAGTAGAGACCCAGTACTTC
>NA|13|TRBV11-1|TRBJ1-2|few
CASSLNVHYGYTF
TGTGCCAGCAGCTTGAACGTCCACTATGGCTACACCTTC
>TRBD2|14|TRBV11-3|TRBJ2-2|NA
CASSLGGDNGELFF
TGTGCCAGCAGCTTGGGGGGGGATAACGGGGAGCTGTTTTTT
>NA|13|TRBV6-5|TRBJ2-3|NA
CASSPSGTDTQYF
TGTGCCAGCAGTCCCTCGGGGACAGATACGCAGTATTTT
>TRBD2|20|TRBV7-3|TRBJ2-2|few
CASSPNVGLAGRSGTGELFF
TGTGCCAGCAGCCCCAACGTGGGGCTAGCGGGCCGATCGGGCACCGGGGAGCTGTTTTTT
>NA|16|TRBV11-3|TRBJ2-2|NA
CASTPPAGSNTGELFF
TGTGCCAGCACCCCCCCGGCAGGCTCGAACACCGGGGAGCTGTTTTTT
>TRBD2|16|TRBV7-9|TRBJ2-1|NA
CASSIIAGGRVNEQFF
TGTGCCAGCAGCATAATAGCGGGAGGACGGGTCAATGAGCAGTTCTTC
>TRBD2|13|TRBV7-8|TRBJ2-2|NA
CASSSSGTGELFF
TGTGCCAGCAGCTCTAGCGGCACCGGGGAGCTGTTTTTT
>NA|12|TRBV5-1|TRBJ2-1|NA
CASRDVSNEQFF
TGCGCCAGCAGGGATGTCTCCAATGAGCAGTTCTTC
>NA|12|TRBV30|TRBJ1-4|few
CAWSVLREKLFF
TGTGCCTGGAGTGTACTAAGGGAAAAACTGTTTTTT
>TRBD2|15|TRBV7-2|TRBJ2-7|NA
CASNPGGGSFYEQYF
TGTGCCAGCAACCCCGGGGGGGGGAGTTTCTACGAGCAGTACTTC
>NA|15|TRBV29-1|TRBJ2-7|NA
CSVRKESTNSYEQYF
TGCAGCGTACGGAAGGAGAGCACCAACTCCTACGAGCAGTACTTC
>TRBD2|15|TRBV20-1|TRBJ2-3|NA
CSASRLAGGADTQYF
TGCAGTGCTAGTAGGCTAGCGGGGGGTGCAGATACGCAGTATTTT
>NA|15|TRBV2|TRBJ1-5|once
CASSEMGESNQPQHF
TGTGCCAGCAGTGAAATGGGGGAGAGCAATCAGCCCCAGCATTTT
>TRBD1|16|TRBV3-1/TRBV3-2|TRBJ1-1|NA
CASSPRTGGENTEAFF
TGTGCCAGCAGCCCTAGGACAGGGGGCGAGAACACTGAAGCTTTCTTT
>NA|15|TRBV9|TRBJ2-1|NA
CASSVASNTRNEQFF
TGTGCCAGCAGCGTAGCCTCAAATACCCGCAATGAGCAGTTCTTC
>NA|14|TRBV19|TRBJ1-1|NA
CASTQQGGPTEAFF
TGTGCCAGTACCCAACAGGGAGGCCCGACTGAAGCTTTCTTT
>NA|11|TRBV7-9|TRBJ2-5|once
CASTKQETQYF
TGTGCCAGCACTAAGCAAGAGACCCAGTACTTC
>TRBD2|17|TRBV7-2|TRBJ2-1|NA
CASSLILSAGGNNEQFF
TGTGCCAGCAGCTTAATTTTATCGGCGGGGGGGAACAATGAGCAGTTCTTC
>NA|13|TRBV6-1|TRBJ2-5|NA
CASVIGSQETQYF
TGTGCCAGCGTAATAGGCTCGCAAGAGACCCAGTACTTC
>NA|13|TRBV9|TRBJ2-1|NA
CASSVLPGNEQFF
TGTGCCAGCAGCGTTCTTCCAGGCAATGAGCAGTTCTTC
>TRBD2|16|TRBV7-2|TRBJ2-1|NA
CASSAILAGGLNEQFF
TGTGCCAGCAGCGCGATACTAGCGGGGGGCCTCAATGAGCAGTTCTTC
>NA|13|TRBV2|TRBJ1-2|NA
CASSERGTYGYTF
TGTGCCAGCAGTGAAAGGGGGACCTATGGCTACACCTTC
>NA|14|TRBV2|TRBJ2-2|once
CASHPRGDNGELFF
TGTGCCAGCCACCCGAGGGGTGATAACGGGGAGCTGTTTTTT
>NA|20|TRBV23-1|TRBJ1-5|NA
CASSQLIQTGGGGSYQPQHF
TGCGCCAGCAGTCAATTGATTCAAACCGGCGGTGGGGGCTCTTATCAGCCCCAGCATTTT
>NA|18|TRBV11-2|TRBJ1-4|NA
CASSPGVGTHPRNEKLFF
TGTGCCAGCAGCCCCGGAGTAGGTACCCACCCCAGGAATGAAAAACTGTTTTTT